The entry below describes one TCR beta chain. This clonotype was detected a few times. Its target antigen remains unknown. Nothing much larger sits one base from this clone, and base qualities are not available. The data were taken from a study of response to subunit inactivated influenza vaccine (dated by TCRdb to between 2018 and 2020). At the level of the whole study: Deep quantitative T cell receptor repertoire profiling was used in the study to track responses to a trivalent subunit inactivated influenza vaccine.

The investigation overall reported the following: It was suggested by the authors that each seasonal influenza vaccination may recruit only a limited number of new T cells.

Library creation used RT-PCR. Sequenced on an Illumina HiSeq 2500. The raw public reads went through TCRdb reprocessing: fastp at Q25, MiXCR clone calling, in-frame beta chains kept. A single entry per CDR3 protein holds the most common genes and DNA from its merged rows. Recorded for this sample are about 500,000 distinct CDR3 sequences; 15% to 20% of them occurred a single time. The ten largest clones add up to less than 4% of the sample. The CDR3 goes from the cysteine to the phenylalanine over 13 residues. Only the CDR3 part of the read is kept: 39 bases, read in frame from the first base. The germline V gene sets CDR1 to SGHTA and CDR2 to FQGNSA. Trimming costs V 5 bases and J 7 bases, and their ends lie 14 bases apart.

The sequence came from a man between 50 and 69 years old who received an inactivated influenza vaccine. Donor details come from another sample of the same person, matched by shared clones. The chain is assembled from TRBV7-2 and TRBJ2-5; a tentative D match to TRBD2 spans 7 bases. The specimen was CD4+ T cells sorted from PBMCs, collected less than 30 months after vaccination. DNA sequence: TGTGCCAGCAGCGGATGGGGGGGGCGGACCCAGTACTTC. Its protein product is CASSGWGGRTQYF. The reference TRBV7-2 and TRBJ2-5 proteins fill in what lies around the CDR3, so the full variable domain reads GAGVSQSPSNKVTEKGKDVELRCDPISGHTALYWYRQSLGQGLEFLIYFQGNSAPDKSGLPSDRFSAERTGGSVSTLTIQRTQQEDSAVYLCASSGWGGRTQYFGPGTRLLVL.